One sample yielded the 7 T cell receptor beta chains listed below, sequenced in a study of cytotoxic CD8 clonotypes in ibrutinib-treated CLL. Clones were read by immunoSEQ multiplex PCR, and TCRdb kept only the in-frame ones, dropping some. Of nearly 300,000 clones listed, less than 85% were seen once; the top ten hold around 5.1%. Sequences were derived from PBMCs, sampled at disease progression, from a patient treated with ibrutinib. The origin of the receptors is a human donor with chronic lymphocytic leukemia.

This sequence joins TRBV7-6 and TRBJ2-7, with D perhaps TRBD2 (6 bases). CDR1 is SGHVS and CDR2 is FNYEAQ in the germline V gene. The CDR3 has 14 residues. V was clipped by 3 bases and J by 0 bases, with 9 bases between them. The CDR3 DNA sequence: TGTGCCAGCAGCTTGGGGGGTGACTCCTACGAGCAGTACTTC. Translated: CASSLGGDSYEQYF.

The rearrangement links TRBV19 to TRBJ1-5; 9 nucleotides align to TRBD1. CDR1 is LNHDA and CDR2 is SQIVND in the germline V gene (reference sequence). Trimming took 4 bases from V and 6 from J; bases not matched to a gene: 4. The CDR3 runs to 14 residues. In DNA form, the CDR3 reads TGTGCCAGTAGTACGAAGACAGGGGGTCAGCCCCAGCATTTT. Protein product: CASSTKTGGQPQHF.

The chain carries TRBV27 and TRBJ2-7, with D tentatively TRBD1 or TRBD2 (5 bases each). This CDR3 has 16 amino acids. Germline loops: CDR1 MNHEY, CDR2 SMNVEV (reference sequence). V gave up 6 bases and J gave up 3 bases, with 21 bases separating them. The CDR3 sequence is CASSPGTTQLVYEQYF. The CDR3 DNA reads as TGTGCCAGCAGCCCAGGGACGACCCAACTCGTCTACGAGCAGTACTTC.

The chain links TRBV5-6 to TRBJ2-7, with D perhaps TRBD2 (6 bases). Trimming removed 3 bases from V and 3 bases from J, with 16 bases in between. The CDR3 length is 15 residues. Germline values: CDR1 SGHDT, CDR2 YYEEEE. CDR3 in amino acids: CASSSGTPGLYEQYF. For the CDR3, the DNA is TGTGCCAGCAGCTCCGGGACTCCGGGCCTCTACGAGCAGTACTTC.

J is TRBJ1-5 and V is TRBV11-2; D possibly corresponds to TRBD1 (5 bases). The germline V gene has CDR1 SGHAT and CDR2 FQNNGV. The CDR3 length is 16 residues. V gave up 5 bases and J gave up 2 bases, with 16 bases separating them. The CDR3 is CASSLGVGFGNQPQHF. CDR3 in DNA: TGTGCCAGCAGCCTGGGGGTCGGGTTCGGCAATCAGCCCCAGCATTTT. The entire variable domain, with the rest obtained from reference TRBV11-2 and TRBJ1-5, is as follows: EAGVAQSPRYKIIEKRQSVAFWCNPISGHATLYWYQQILGQGPKLLIQFQNNGVVDDSQLPKDRFSAERLKGVDSTLKIQPAKLEDSAVYLCASSLGVGFGNQPQHFGDGTRLSIL.

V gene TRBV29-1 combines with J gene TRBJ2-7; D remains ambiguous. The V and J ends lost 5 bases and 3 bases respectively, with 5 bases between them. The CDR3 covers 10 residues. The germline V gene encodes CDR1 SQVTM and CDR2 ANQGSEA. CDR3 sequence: CSVYNYEQYF. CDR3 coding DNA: TGCAGCGTTTACAACTACGAGCAGTACTTC.

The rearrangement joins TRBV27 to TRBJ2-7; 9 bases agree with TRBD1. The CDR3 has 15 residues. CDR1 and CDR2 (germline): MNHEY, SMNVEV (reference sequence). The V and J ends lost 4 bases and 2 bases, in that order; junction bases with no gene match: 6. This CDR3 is CASSYGRDRAYEQYF. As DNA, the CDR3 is TGTGCCAGCAGTTACGGACGGGACAGGGCCTACGAGCAGTACTTC.